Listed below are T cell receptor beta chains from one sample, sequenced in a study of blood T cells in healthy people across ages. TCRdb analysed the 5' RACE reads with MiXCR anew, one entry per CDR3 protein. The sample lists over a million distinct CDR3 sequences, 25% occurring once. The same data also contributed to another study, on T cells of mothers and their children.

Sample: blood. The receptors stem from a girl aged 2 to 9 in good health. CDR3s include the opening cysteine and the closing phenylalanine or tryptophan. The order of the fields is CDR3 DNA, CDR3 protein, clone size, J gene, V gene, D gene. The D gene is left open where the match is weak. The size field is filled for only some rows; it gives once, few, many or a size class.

DNA: TGCGCCAGCAGCCTAAATAGCGGGGCTCATCTGTTCTTC; CDR3: CASSLNSGAHLFF; size: few; J: TRBJ2-1; V: TRBV5-1; D: TRBD2
DNA: TGCGCCAGCAGCCAACGACTAGCGGGAGAGACCCAGTACTTC; CDR3: CASSQRLAGETQYF; size: .; J: TRBJ2-5; V: TRBV4-3; D: TRBD2
DNA: TGTGCCAGCAGCCACGCAGGACAGGGGGCCTACAATGAGCAGTTCTTC; CDR3: CASSHAGQGAYNEQFF; size: .; J: TRBJ2-1; V: TRBV3-1; D: TRBD1
DNA: TGTGCCAGCAGCCCCGTCCCGCCAGGGGTCTATGGCTACACCTTC; CDR3: CASSPVPPGVYGYTF; size: .; J: TRBJ1-2; V: TRBV6-2/TRBV6-3; D: .
DNA: TGTGCCAGCAGTTACTCGGGGCAGGTTGGGGAGCAGTACTTC; CDR3: CASSYSGQVGEQYF; size: .; J: TRBJ2-7; V: TRBV6-6; D: .
DNA: TGCAGCGTTAGTCGGGGTATTATGTCTGAGCAGTTCTTC; CDR3: CSVSRGIMSEQFF; size: few; J: TRBJ2-1; V: TRBV29-1; D: .
DNA: TGCGCCAGCAGCTTGGATGCTAGCGGGCCCTACGAGCAGTACTTC; CDR3: CASSLDASGPYEQYF; size: few; J: TRBJ2-7; V: TRBV5-1; D: TRBD2
DNA: TGTGCCAGCAGCCGCTATGTTACAGGGACGGAGACCCAGTACTTC; CDR3: CASSRYVTGTETQYF; size: few; J: TRBJ2-5; V: TRBV3-1; D: .
DNA: TGTGCCAGCAGCTTGGTTCGTGGGACAGGATCTCCGGATTCCTTC; CDR3: CASSLVRGTGSPDSF; size: few; J: TRBJ2-7; V: TRBV5-6; D: TRBD1
DNA: TGCGCCAGCAGCCCCGAGGATGGCTATGGCTACACCTTC; CDR3: CASSPEDGYGYTF; size: .; J: TRBJ1-2; V: TRBV5-1; D: .
DNA: TGTGCCAGCAGCCCCGGGACAGGGGTTGCGTACGAGCAGTACTTC; CDR3: CASSPGTGVAYEQYF; size: .; J: TRBJ2-7; V: TRBV27; D: TRBD1
DNA: TGTGCCAGCAGTGAACGCCCAGAGACCCAGTACTTC; CDR3: CASSERPETQYF; size: few; J: TRBJ2-5; V: TRBV2; D: .
DNA: TGTGCCAGCGGGAGGGGAATCCCCGGGAGAGGAGAGACCCAGTACTTC; CDR3: CASGRGIPGRGETQYF; size: .; J: TRBJ2-5; V: TRBV6-1; D: TRBD2
DNA: TGTGCCAGCAGCCAAGACGGCGCGTCCCCAGCCCAGTACTTC; CDR3: CASSQDGASPAQYF; size: .; J: TRBJ2-5; V: TRBV4-2; D: .
DNA: TGCAGTGCTATGCGGGCGAACAACCACAATGAGCAGTTCTTC; CDR3: CSAMRANNHNEQFF; size: .; J: TRBJ2-1; V: TRBV20-1; D: .
DNA: TGTGCCATCAGTGAGTCAGGCAAGCGGTCCTACGAGCAGTACTTC; CDR3: CAISESGKRSYEQYF; size: .; J: TRBJ2-7; V: TRBV10-3; D: .
DNA: TGTGCCAGCAGCCTGGGACAACCCGGCACACCCCTCCACTTT; CDR3: CASSLGQPGTPLHF; size: .; J: TRBJ1-6; V: TRBV12-3/TRBV12-4; D: .
DNA: TGCAGCGCCAATTGGGGGGGGGATGAGACCCAGTACTTC; CDR3: CSANWGGDETQYF; size: .; J: TRBJ2-5; V: TRBV29-1; D: TRBD2
DNA: TGTGCCAGCAGCTCCCTTAAGGGGACAGAGGTCGATGAGCAGTTCTTC; CDR3: CASSSLKGTEVDEQFF; size: .; J: TRBJ2-1; V: TRBV11-2; D: TRBD1
DNA: TGTGCCAGCTCACCCGGGGCGGCCTCTGGAAACACCATATATTTT; CDR3: CASSPGAASGNTIYF; size: .; J: TRBJ1-3; V: TRBV18; D: .
DNA: TGTGCCAGCGGCTTAGGGACTAGCGGGACCGGGGAGCTGTTTTTT; CDR3: CASGLGTSGTGELFF; size: few; J: TRBJ2-2; V: TRBV7-3; D: TRBD2
DNA: TGTGCCAGCAGTTTATGGGGACAGGCCGAAGCTTTCTTT; CDR3: CASSLWGQAEAFF; size: .; J: TRBJ1-1; V: TRBV27; D: TRBD1
DNA: TGCAGCGCAACGACAGGGGGAAGTAACACTGAAGCTTTCTTT; CDR3: CSATTGGSNTEAFF; size: .; J: TRBJ1-1; V: TRBV29-1; D: TRBD1
DNA: TGTGCCAGCAGCGTTATCTCCGAGAACACCGGGGAGCTGTTTTTT; CDR3: CASSVISENTGELFF; size: few; J: TRBJ2-2; V: TRBV3-1; D: .
DNA: TGTGCCAGCAGCTTATTGGCGGATATAGCTTACAATGAGCAGTTCTTC; CDR3: CASSLLADIAYNEQFF; size: .; J: TRBJ2-1; V: TRBV7-9; D: .
DNA: TGTGCCAGCAGTCCGACAGGAGCCCCTACTAATAGCAATCAGCCCCAGCATTTT; CDR3: CASSPTGAPTNSNQPQHF; size: once; J: TRBJ1-5; V: TRBV6-1; D: .
DNA: TGTGCCAGCTCACCCACACAGGGTGGTAAAGAGACCCAGTACTTC; CDR3: CASSPTQGGKETQYF; size: .; J: TRBJ2-5; V: TRBV18; D: .
DNA: TGTGCCAGCAGCGTGGGCGGGCTTGCCTACAATGAGCAGTTCTTC; CDR3: CASSVGGLAYNEQFF; size: .; J: TRBJ2-1; V: TRBV9; D: .
DNA: TGTGCCAGCAGTAGACCTGGGACTAGCGGGTTGGAGACCCAGTACTTC; CDR3: CASSRPGTSGLETQYF; size: .; J: TRBJ2-5; V: TRBV6-6; D: TRBD2
DNA: TGTGCCAGCAGTGATCGCAGAGAGCAGTTCTTC; CDR3: CASSDRREQFF; size: .; J: TRBJ2-1; V: TRBV2; D: .
DNA: TGTGCCAGCAGCTTAAACCGGGACACTTCCTACGAGCAGTACTTC; CDR3: CASSLNRDTSYEQYF; size: .; J: TRBJ2-7; V: TRBV11-2; D: .
DNA: TGTGCCAGCAGTTTCCGAGGGTTGCATGGCTACACCTTC; CDR3: CASSFRGLHGYTF; size: once; J: TRBJ1-2; V: TRBV12-3/TRBV12-4; D: .
DNA: TGTGCCAGCAAGATAAGCTCCTACAATGAGCAGTTCTTC; CDR3: CASKISSYNEQFF; size: few; J: TRBJ2-1; V: TRBV6-1; D: .
DNA: TGTGCCAGCGGCCTTGGGTGGGGGACCGGGGAGCTGTTTTTT; CDR3: CASGLGWGTGELFF; size: .; J: TRBJ2-2; V: TRBV7-2; D: .
DNA: TGTGCCAGCAGTTTAGGCCGGGACTACAGAGAAGAGACCCAGTACTTC; CDR3: CASSLGRDYREETQYF; size: few; J: TRBJ2-5; V: TRBV12-3/TRBV12-4; D: TRBD2
DNA: TGTGCCAGCCAGGGACAGTTGAACACTGAAGCTTTCTTT; CDR3: CASQGQLNTEAFF; size: .; J: TRBJ1-1; V: TRBV7-6; D: TRBD1